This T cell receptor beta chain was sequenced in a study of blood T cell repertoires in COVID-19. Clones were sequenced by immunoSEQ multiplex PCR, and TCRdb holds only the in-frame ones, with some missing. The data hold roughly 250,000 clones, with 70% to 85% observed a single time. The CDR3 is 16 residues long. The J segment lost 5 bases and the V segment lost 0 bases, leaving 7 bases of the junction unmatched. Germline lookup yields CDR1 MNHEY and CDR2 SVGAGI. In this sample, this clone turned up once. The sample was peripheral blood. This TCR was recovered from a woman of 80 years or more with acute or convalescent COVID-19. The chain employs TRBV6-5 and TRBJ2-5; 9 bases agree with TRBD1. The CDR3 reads CASSYSSGQGSETQYF. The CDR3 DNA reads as TGTGCCAGCAGTTACTCGTCAGGACAGGGGTCGGAGACCCAGTACTTC.